The 29 T cell receptor beta chains below come from one sample, sequenced in a study of identifying expanded T cells in peripheral blood (dated by TCRdb to between 2019 and 2020). Library prep was done by the immunoSEQ multiplex PCR assay. This immuneACCESS table, as held by TCRdb, lists in-frame sequences with V and J called but not all clones. Of the missing ones, under half trace to an unresolved V gene in checked studies; the others have no known cause. The sample records approximately 56,000 clones, 82% of which are singletons. The ten largest clonotypes hold around 13% of the sample. Input material: blood. The receptors stem from a person between 18 and 75 years old in good health.

The chain has TRBV6-6 and TRBJ1-4; D might be TRBD1 (5 bases). The length of the CDR3 is 12 residues. V lost 6 bases and J 8 bases, leaving 10 bases between the germline ends. Germline V gene lookup returns CDR1 MNHNY and CDR2 SVGAGI (reference sequence). CDR3 in amino acids: CASREGKEKLFF. In nucleotides, the CDR3 is TGTGCCAGCAGGGAGGGGAAGGAAAAACTGTTTTTT.

This sequence joins TRBV2 and TRBJ1-5; tentative D call: TRBD1 (5 bases). CDR1 and CDR2 (germline): SNHLY, FYNNEI. The germline V and J ends were trimmed by 3 bases and 3 bases, with 12 bases remaining between them. CDR3 length equals 15 residues. CDR3 in amino acids: CASSERDGPNQPQHF. The CDR3 bases are TGTGCCAGCAGTGAGAGGGACGGGCCCAATCAGCCCCAGCATTTT.

This clone was counted only a few times. The chain carries TRBV2 and TRBJ1-4, with a possible D match to TRBD1 (5 bases). Germline V gene sequence: CDR1 SNHLY, CDR2 FYNNEI. Trimming left V 4 bases short and J 8 bases short, with 11 bases between. The CDR3 has 13 amino acids. CDR3 loop: CASSAGYREKLFF. DNA for the CDR3: TGTGCCAGCAGTGCAGGGTATCGCGAAAAACTGTTTTTT.

V and J are TRBV10-1 and TRBJ2-3; unclear D gene. The CDR3 has 14 residues. Trimming shortened V by 4 bases and J by 0 bases, and 8 bases separated the two germline ends. CDR1 and CDR2 from the germline V gene are WNHNN and SYGVQD (reference sequence). CDR3 in DNA: TGCGCCAGCAGTGGCGGTTTTAGCACAGATACGCAGTATTTT. Translation: CASSGGFSTDTQYF.

Concerning this clone: The junction differs from germline at one of its ends, possibly a read error. CDR3 bases: TGTGCCAGCAGCTTAGTGGCAGGGGTCTTGTCCTTC. The encoded protein is CASSLVAGVLSF. V is TRBV7-2 and J is TRBJ1-2, with a weak D call TRBD1 (6 bases). The CDR3 is 12 residues long. Germline loops: CDR1 SGHTA, CDR2 FQGNSA.

In nucleotides, the CDR3 is TGTGCCAGCTCGCTGGGAACAGGGGAAGCTTTCTTT. Encoded protein: CASSLGTGEAFF. This chain links TRBV18 with TRBJ1-1; a possible D gene is TRBD1 (6 bases). The CDR3 runs to 12 residues. From germline, CDR1 is KGHSH and CDR2 LQKENI. Trimming shortened V by 6 bases and J by 8 bases, and 13 bases separated the two germline ends.

This chain connects TRBV5-6 to TRBJ2-3, with 9 bases aligning to TRBD2. CDR1 and CDR2 (germline): SGHDT, YYEEEE. Unmatched junction bases numbered 6, after V lost 0 bases and J lost 4 bases. The CDR3 loop spans 16 amino acids. CDR3 coding DNA: TGTGCCAGCAGCTTGGGGGGTAGCGGGAGCCCAGATACGCAGTATTTT. Amino acids: CASSLGGSGSPDTQYF.

V usage is TRBV5-5 and J usage is TRBJ1-5; TRBD1 is a possible D gene (6 bases). Trimming took 7 bases from V and 4 from J, leaving 18 bases between them. Germline V lookup: CDR1 SGHKS, CDR2 YYEKEE (reference sequence). The CDR3 extends over 15 amino acids. In nucleotides, the CDR3 is TGTGCCAGCGTTTTCAGTCCAGGGGCGAATCAGCCCCAGCATTTT. It yields the protein CASVFSPGANQPQHF.

The genes are TRBV29-1 and TRBJ1-3; 7 positions agree with TRBD1. Trimming took 2 bases from V and 1 from J; bases not matched to a gene: 5. CDR1 and CDR2 (germline): SQVTM, ANQGSEA. The CDR3 sequence is 15 residues long. CDR3 bases: TGCAGCGTTGAAAACGACAGGGAGTCTGGAAACACCATATATTTT. As protein: CSVENDRESGNTIYF.

The chain couples TRBV11-2 to TRBJ2-5; D gene unclear. CDR1 SGHAT and CDR2 FQNNGV come from the germline V gene. Trimming took 2 bases from V and 6 from J, leaving 10 bases between them. The CDR3 has 13 amino acids. CDR3 coding DNA: TGTGCCAGCAGCTTATGGGGTGGGCAGACCCAGTACTTC. Translating it yields CASSLWGGQTQYF.

The CDR3 bases are TGTGCCAGCAGCTTAGCAGGGGGGTCCTACGAGCAGTACTTC. Translated, it gives CASSLAGGSYEQYF. The chain joins TRBV7-9 to TRBJ2-7, with D perhaps given as TRBD1 or TRBD2 (6 bases each). Trimming left V 0 bases short and J 1 base short, with 7 bases between. Germline V lookup: CDR1 SEHNR, CDR2 FQNEAQ (reference sequence). This CDR3 region has 14 residues. Full variable domain (remainder filled in from reference TRBV7-9 and TRBJ2-7): DTGVSQNPRHKITKRGQNVTFRCDPISEHNRLYWYRQTLGQGPEFLTYFQNEAQLEKSRLLSDRFSAERPKGSFSTLEIQRTEQGDSAMYLCASSLAGGSYEQYFGPGTRLTVT.

This clone was seen only a few times. The chain links TRBV7-9 to TRBJ2-3; 12 nucleotides match TRBD2. CDR1 is SEHNR and CDR2 is FQNEAQ in the germline V gene (reference sequence). V shed 5 bases and J 6 bases; nucleotides not matched to a gene: 12. The CDR3 contains 17 residues. The CDR3 loop is CASSPVRLAGGLDTQYF. In nucleotides, the CDR3 is TGTGCCAGCAGCCCAGTTCGGCTAGCGGGGGGGTTGGATACGCAGTATTTT.

This chain connects TRBV14 to TRBJ1-1; 7 nucleotides align to TRBD1. Losses at the gene ends were 3 bases for V and 10 bases for J; bases not matched to a gene: 5. The V gene's germline CDR1 is SGHDN and CDR2 FVKESK. This CDR3 is built from 12 residues. As DNA, the CDR3 is TGTGCCAGCAGCCATGGGGCAGGGGGAGCTTTCTTT. Translated, it gives CASSHGAGGAFF.

The CDR3 protein is CASSLTGLGNQPQHF. The DNA for the CDR3 is TGTGCCAGCAGTCTAACAGGGCTGGGCAATCAGCCCCAGCATTTT. The V call is TRBV27, the J call TRBJ1-5, with D perhaps matching TRBD1 (6 bases). The CDR3 covers 15 residues. CDR1 is MNHEY, CDR2 SMNVEV, per germline (reference sequence). V shed 5 bases and J shed 2 bases, with 13 bases lying between them.

This clone was counted once. The chain uses TRBV9 and TRBJ2-1; 7 nucleotides match TRBD2. Looked up from germline, CDR1 is SGDLS and CDR2 is YYNGEE. The CDR3 consists of 17 residues. The trim removed 3 bases at V and 0 bases at J, leaving 9 bases unmatched. CDR3: CASSEGLAVSSYNEQFF. CDR3 coding DNA: TGTGCCAGCAGCGAGGGTCTAGCGGTCAGCTCCTACAATGAGCAGTTCTTC.

This chain uses TRBV5-1 with TRBJ2-3; D remains ambiguous. Trimming pared 2 bases from V and 1 base from J, leaving 8 bases between. The germline V gene encodes CDR1 SGHRS and CDR2 YFSETQ. The CDR3 runs 14 residues. The CDR3 coding sequence is TGCGCCAGCAGCTTAAGCCAGGGCACAGATACGCAGTATTTT. It specifies CASSLSQGTDTQYF.

The rearrangement joins TRBV25-1 to TRBJ1-4; D is undetermined. The CDR3 length is 12 residues. Trimming stripped 1 base from V and 8 bases from J, with 5 bases between. Germline V gives CDR1 MGHDK, CDR2 SYGVNS. CDR3 region: CASSESGEKLFF. The CDR3 region has the DNA TGTGCCAGCAGTGAATCAGGAGAAAAACTGTTTTTT.

J is TRBJ2-6 and V is TRBV5-1; TRBD1 matches at 12 bases. V trimming: 3 bases; J trimming: 9 bases; junction bases outside the gene matches: 7. Germline CDR1 and CDR2: SGHRS and YFSETQ. There are 16 residues in the CDR3. CDR3 DNA sequence: TGCGCCAGCAGCTGGACCGGGACAGGGGGCGTCAACGTCCTGACTTTC. This translates into CASSWTGTGGVNVLTF.

This chain connects TRBV4-1 to TRBJ2-3, with 9 bases that match TRBD2. Unmatched junction bases numbered 16, after V lost 5 bases and J lost 4 bases. The CDR3 is 18 amino acids. Germline V lookup: CDR1 MGHRA, CDR2 YSYEKL. CDR3 amino acids: CASSAVFSGRTGPDTQYF. The CDR3 coding sequence is TGCGCCAGCAGCGCCGTTTTTAGCGGGAGAACTGGCCCAGATACGCAGTATTTT.

The chain uses TRBV21-1 and TRBJ2-1; the table's D call TRBD1 went unverified against the DNA. TRBV21-1 is recorded as a pseudogene. This CDR3 region has 13 residues. In nucleotides, the CDR3 is TGTGCCAGCAGCAAAGTGGGCGGAGCCAACAGGCTCTTC. Residues: CASSKVGGANRLF.

The chain employs TRBV19 and TRBJ2-3, with TRBD2 identical over 8 bases. The CDR3 length is 14 residues. V was pared by 2 bases and J by 4 bases, with 2 bases of the junction left unmatched. CDR1 and CDR2 from the germline V gene are LNHDA and SQIVND (reference sequence). The CDR3: CASSIMRGADTQYF. In nucleotides, the CDR3 is TGTGCCAGTAGTATAATGCGGGGGGCAGATACGCAGTATTTT.

This chain joins TRBV27 and TRBJ2-2, with a weak D call TRBD1 (5 bases). The CDR3 runs to 15 residues. The ends were cut back, 5 bases at V and 6 bases at J, with 16 bases in the middle. Germline V gives CDR1 MNHEY, CDR2 SMNVEV (reference sequence). The CDR3 coding sequence is TGTGCCAGCAGTCAGGCAGGGAAAAGGGCCGGGGAGCTGTTTTTT. It translates to CASSQAGKRAGELFF.

The rearrangement joins TRBV5-1 to TRBJ1-2; 7 bases align to TRBD1. CDR1 and CDR2 (germline): SGHRS, YFSETQ. The CDR3 length is 13 residues. V was pared by 1 base and J by 8 bases, with 5 bases of the junction left unmatched. For the CDR3, the DNA is TGCGCCAGCAGCTTGTACTCGGGACAGGGCTACACCTTC. The encoded protein is CASSLYSGQGYTF.

This chain connects TRBV9 to TRBJ2-2, with no clear D. Germline V CDR1 and CDR2: SGDLS, YYNGEE. Trimming removed 0 bases from V and 0 bases from J, with 9 bases in between. The CDR3 length is 16 residues. CDR3 nucleotide sequence: TGTGCCAGCAGCGTAGAGGCAAAACCGAACACCGGGGAGCTGTTTTTT. Its protein is CASSVEAKPNTGELFF. Combining the CDR3 with reference TRBV9 and TRBJ2-2 gives the whole variable domain DSGVTQTPKHLITATGQRVTLRCSPRSGDLSVYWYQQSLDQGLQFLIQYYNGEERAKGNILERFSAQQFPDLHSELNLSSLELGDSALYFCASSVEAKPNTGELFFGEGSRLTVL.

As to this clone: The same CDR3 arises from other DNA sequences in this sample as well. The chain links TRBV19 to TRBJ1-5; D ambiguous. The V end lost 1 base, the J end lost 6 bases, and 7 bases lay between the germline ends. The CDR3 covers 13 residues. CDR1 is LNHDA, CDR2 SQIVND, per germline (reference sequence). The CDR3, as DNA: TGTGCCAGTAGTATAGGTCGCGGTCAGCCCCAGCATTTT. Protein: CASSIGRGQPQHF.

This rearrangement joins TRBV29-1 to TRBJ2-5, with TRBD1 matching over 8 bases. V shed 7 bases, J shed 1 base, and the junction held 8 bases outside the gene matches. The germline V gene has CDR1 SQVTM and CDR2 ANQGSEA. The CDR3 is made up of 14 amino acids. The CDR3 is CSGKTGVPQETQYF. The CDR3 coding sequence is TGCAGCGGCAAGACAGGGGTCCCCCAAGAGACCCAGTACTTC.

There are a few counts of this clone. The V call is TRBV14, the J call TRBJ1-2, with D unresolved. Germline V CDR1 and CDR2: SGHDN, FVKESK. The CDR3 length is 15 residues. V lost 3 bases and J lost 5, with 16 bases in between. The CDR3 loop is CASSQYPGQLYGYTF. As DNA, the CDR3 is TGTGCCAGCAGCCAGTACCCTGGGCAGTTATATGGCTACACCTTC.

The chain links TRBV11-2 to TRBJ2-7; TRBD1 aligns across 8 bases. The V segment lost 3 bases and the J segment 1 base; nucleotides outside the gene matches: 14. CDR3 length: 18 residues. The germline V gene has CDR1 SGHAT and CDR2 FQNNGV. The CDR3 nucleotides read TGTGCCAGCAGCTTTGGGACAGGTCTATTAGGTCATTCCTACGAGCAGTACTTC. Translated: CASSFGTGLLGHSYEQYF.

By share of the sample, this clone is medium-sized (0.01 to 0.1%). This chain joins TRBV2 and TRBJ2-7, with TRBD2 as a possible D gene (6 bases). CDR1 and CDR2 (germline): SNHLY, FYNNEI. V gave up 11 bases and J gave up 3 bases, with 14 bases separating them. This CDR3 comprises 12 residues. Here the CDR3 reads CAFRDSYYEQYV. The CDR3 nucleotides are TGTGCCTTCCGGGACTCCTACTACGAGCAGTACGTC.